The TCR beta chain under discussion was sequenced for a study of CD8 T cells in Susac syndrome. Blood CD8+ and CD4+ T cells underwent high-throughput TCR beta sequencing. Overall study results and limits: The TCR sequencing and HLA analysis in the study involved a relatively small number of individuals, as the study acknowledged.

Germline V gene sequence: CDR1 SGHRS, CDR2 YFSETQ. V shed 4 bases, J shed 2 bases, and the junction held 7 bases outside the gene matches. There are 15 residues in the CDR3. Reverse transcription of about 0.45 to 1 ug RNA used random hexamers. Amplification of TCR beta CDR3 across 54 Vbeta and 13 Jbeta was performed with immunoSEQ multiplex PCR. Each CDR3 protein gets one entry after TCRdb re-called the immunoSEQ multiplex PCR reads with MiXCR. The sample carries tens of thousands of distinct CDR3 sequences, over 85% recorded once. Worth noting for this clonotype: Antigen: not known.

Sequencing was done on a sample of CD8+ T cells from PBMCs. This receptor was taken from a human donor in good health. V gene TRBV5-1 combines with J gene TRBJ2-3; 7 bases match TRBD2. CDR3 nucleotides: TGCGCCAGCAGCGCCGGGACTACTTACACAGATACGCAGTATTTT. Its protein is CASSAGTTYTDTQYF. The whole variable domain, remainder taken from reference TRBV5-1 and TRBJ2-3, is KAGVTQTPRYLIKTRGQQVTLSCSPISGHRSVSWYQQTPGQGLQFLFEYFSETQRNKGNFPGRFSGRQFSNSRSEMNVSTLELGDSALYLCASSAGTTYTDTQYFGPGTRLTVL.